These 22 T cell receptor beta chains share one sample of origin, sequenced in a study of cytomegalovirus exposure and HLA in healthy donors. The PCR used 60 Vbeta and 13 Jbeta primers. Clones were read by immunoSEQ multiplex PCR, and TCRdb kept only the in-frame ones, dropping some. Altogether roughly 220,000 clones are present, roughly 70% being singletons, with the ten largest covering about 2.8%. The sequenced sample was PBMCs. The receptors originated from a man in his forties in good health and CMV-seropositive.

The chain has TRBV28 and TRBJ1-2, with TRBD1 identical over 8 bases. This CDR3 is 15 amino acids long. CDR1 and CDR2 from the germline V gene are MDHEN and SYDVKM. V trimming: 4 bases; J trimming: 6 bases; junction bases outside the gene matches: 10. CDR3 in amino acids: CASSSPVAGGDGYTF. In nucleotides, the CDR3 is TGTGCCAGCAGTTCCCCAGTGGCAGGGGGCGATGGCTACACCTTC.

This CDR3 reads CASSTYRADQPQHF. DNA for the CDR3: TGTGCCAGCAGTACCTACAGGGCCGATCAGCCCCAGCATTTT. The genes are TRBV6-6 and TRBJ1-5; perhaps TRBD1 as D (6 bases). The V gene lost 5 bases and the J gene lost 5 bases, with 13 bases spanning the gap. Germline V gene sequence: CDR1 MNHNY, CDR2 SVGAGI (reference sequence). CDR3 size: 14 residues.

With regard to this clone: A junction end diverges from the germline sequence, so it may reflect a read error. V gene TRBV5-6 combines with J gene TRBJ2-1; 7 positions agree with TRBD2. This CDR3 spans 15 amino acids. CDR1 is SGHDT, CDR2 YYEEEE, per germline. The CDR3 here is CASSWGGVSYDEQFF. In nucleotides, the CDR3 is TGTGCCAGCAGTTGGGGGGGGGTTTCCTACGATGAGCAGTTCTTC.

The chain carries TRBV7-7 and TRBJ1-1, with D possibly matching TRBD1 (5 bases). With 5 bases removed from V and 4 bases from J, the gap between germline ends came to 14 bases. Germline V gene sequence: CDR1 SSHAT, CDR2 FNYEAQ (reference sequence). The CDR3 consists of 14 residues. Here the CDR3 reads CASSPVSRGTEAFF. The CDR3 region has the DNA TGTGCCAGCAGCCCGGTCTCAAGGGGCACTGAAGCTTTCTTT.

To note about this clone: Without the conserved terminal phenylalanine or tryptophan, this CDR3 likely stems from a read error. The V and J genes are TRBV10-2 and TRBJ1-6, with D perhaps matching TRBD1 (6 bases). CDR1 and CDR2 from the germline V gene are WSHSY and SAAADI. Trimming pared 0 bases from V and 13 bases from J, leaving 13 bases between. This CDR3 region has 14 residues. CDR3 nucleotide sequence: TGCGCCAGCAGTGAGTCCCCGGACAGACAGCCCCTCCACCTT. This sequence encodes CASSESPDRQPLHL.

The chain couples TRBV5-4 to TRBJ2-3; weak D call: TRBD1 (6 bases). The CDR3 sequence is 16 residues long. Looked up from germline, CDR1 is SGHNT and CDR2 is YYREEE (reference sequence). V was pared by 1 base and J by 2 bases, with 14 bases between. The CDR3 spells CASSLRAGGPTDTQYF. The CDR3 bases are TGTGCCAGCAGCTTGAGGGCTGGGGGCCCCACAGATACGCAGTATTTT.

The chain combines TRBV28 with TRBJ1-5; D is perhaps TRBD1 (6 bases). Germline V gene lookup returns CDR1 MDHEN and CDR2 SYDVKM. The CDR3 is 15 residues long. Trimming pared 7 bases from V and 7 bases from J, leaving 20 bases between. CDR3 nucleotide sequence: TGTGCCAGCAAGACAGGTGGGGTCACCATGCAGCCCCAGCATTTT. Residues: CASKTGGVTMQPQHF.

The V and J genes are TRBV19 and TRBJ2-7; possible D gene TRBD2, 7 bases. Trimming stripped 6 bases from V and 2 bases from J, with 17 bases between. Germline V gene sequence: CDR1 LNHDA, CDR2 SQIVND (reference sequence). This CDR3 is 15 amino acids long. This chain's CDR3 is CASRRGGDVTYEQYF. The CDR3 DNA reads as TGTGCCAGTAGGAGAGGGGGGGATGTTACCTACGAGCAGTACTTC.

V and J are TRBV12-5 and TRBJ2-1; D ambiguous. Between the trimmed V and J ends, which lost 1 base and 4 bases, there was a span of 14 bases. Germline V gene lookup returns CDR1 LGHNT and CDR2 FRNRAP. The CDR3 is 16 amino acids. The CDR3 loop reads CASGLDQVVWYNEQFF. The CDR3 DNA sequence: TGTGCTAGTGGTTTGGACCAGGTCGTGTGGTACAATGAGCAGTTCTTC.

This chain connects TRBV5-1 to TRBJ2-6, with D possibly being TRBD1 (6 bases). With 9 bases removed from V and 0 bases from J, the gap between germline ends came to 13 bases. CDR3 size: 15 residues. Per germline, CDR1 SGHRS and CDR2 YFSETQ. CDR3 loop: CATSDRPSGANVLTF. As DNA, the CDR3 is TGCGCCACCTCCGACAGGCCCTCTGGGGCCAACGTCCTGACTTTC.

The sample holds a few counts of this clone. The chain combines TRBV19 with TRBJ2-3; tentatively, D is TRBD1 (5 bases). CDR1 and CDR2 from the germline V gene are LNHDA and SQIVND (reference sequence). Trimming removed 3 bases at V and 6 bases at J, with 22 bases between. The CDR3 has 17 residues. The CDR3 loop reads CASSIPLGAPFPDTQYF. The CDR3 DNA reads TGTGCCAGTAGTATCCCCCTAGGGGCACCCTTTCCGGATACGCAGTATTTT. Supplemented by reference TRBV19 and TRBJ2-3, the full variable domain reads DGGITQSPKYLFRKEGQNVTLSCEQNLNHDAMYWYRQDPGQGLRLIYYSQIVNDFQKGDIAEGYSVSREKKESFPLTVTSAQKNPTAFYLCASSIPLGAPFPDTQYFGPGTRLTVL.

The chain employs TRBV29-1 and TRBJ2-7; D might be TRBD1 (5 bases). Germline-derived CDR1 and CDR2 are SQVTM and ANQGSEA. The CDR3 is 15 residues long. V shed 0 bases and J shed 0 bases, with 12 bases lying between them. Here the CDR3 reads CSVEDPNRSSYEQYF. CDR3 sequence (DNA): TGCAGCGTTGAAGATCCCAACAGGAGCTCCTACGAGCAGTACTTC.

This clone was picked up many times. V usage is TRBV5-1 and J usage is TRBJ1-4, with D hard to call. The CDR3 has 15 residues. Trimming took off 0 bases at V and 0 bases at J, with 6 bases between the two ends. Per germline, CDR1 SGHRS and CDR2 YFSETQ. CDR3: CASSLARATNEKLFF. As DNA, the CDR3 is TGCGCCAGCAGCTTGGCCCGTGCAACTAATGAAAAACTGTTTTTT.

This clone has a handful of counts. The J gene is TRBJ1-3, the V gene TRBV18; TRBD1 agrees at 7 bases. V was pared by 3 bases and J by 0 bases, with 8 bases of the junction left unmatched. The CDR3 spans 17 residues. The germline gives CDR1 KGHSH, CDR2 LQKENI. The CDR3: CASSPNGNRGSGNTIYF. The CDR3 DNA is TGTGCCAGCTCACCGAACGGCAACAGGGGCTCTGGAAACACCATATATTTT. The full variable domain, completed using reference TRBV18 and TRBJ1-3, is NAGVMQNPRHLVRRRGQEARLRCSPMKGHSHVYWYRQLPEEGLKFMVYLQKENIIDESGMPKERFSAEFPKEGPSILRIQQVVRGDSAAYFCASSPNGNRGSGNTIYFGEGSWLTVV.

This clone came up a few times. The chain recombines TRBV19 with TRBJ2-3, with 8 bases matching TRBD2. CDR3 length: 15 residues. CDR1 and CDR2 (germline): LNHDA, SQIVND (reference sequence). Germline trimming cut 2 bases from V and 2 bases from J; bases unmatched to any gene: 3. The CDR3 region is CASSIQRGTTDTQYF. In DNA form, the CDR3 reads TGTGCCAGTAGTATACAGCGGGGGACCACAGATACGCAGTATTTT.

The chain links TRBV6-1 to TRBJ1-2; D perhaps matches TRBD1 (5 bases). The CDR3 covers 14 residues. Looked up from germline, CDR1 is MNHNS and CDR2 is SASEGT. The V end was cut by 1 base, the J end by 8 bases, with 14 bases between. The CDR3 sequence: CASSEVRAGGGYTF. In DNA form, the CDR3 reads TGTGCCAGCAGTGAAGTGAGGGCGGGGGGGGGCTACACCTTC.

The V gene is TRBV6-1, the J gene TRBJ1-5; D gene ambiguous. The CDR3 is made up of 12 amino acids. Trimming took 8 bases from V and 9 from J, leaving 14 bases between them. Per germline, CDR1 MNHNS and CDR2 SASEGT. CDR3 sequence: CASETDSRPQHF. DNA of the CDR3: TGTGCCAGCGAAACTGATAGTCGGCCCCAGCATTTT.

This clone was observed a handful of times. V is TRBV23-1 and J is TRBJ1-5; tentatively, D is TRBD1 (6 bases). TRBV23-1 is recorded as an ORF, its role being uncertain. V was pared by 3 bases and J by 2 bases, with 11 bases between. The CDR3 runs 15 residues. CDR3 protein: CASSHSRGGNQPQHF. The CDR3 coding sequence is TGCGCCAGCAGTCATTCCAGGGGTGGCAATCAGCCCCAGCATTTT.

This chain joins TRBV29-1 and TRBJ2-7, with TRBD1 as a possible D gene (5 bases). Germline CDR1 reads SQVTM; CDR2 reads ANQGSEA. With 2 bases removed from V and 0 bases from J, the gap between germline ends came to 8 bases. This CDR3 has 13 amino acids. The DNA for the CDR3 is TGCAGCGTTGAAATAGGGGACTCCTACGAGCAGTACTTC. Its protein is CSVEIGDSYEQYF.

The chain links TRBV7-2 to TRBJ2-5, with 15 positions matching TRBD2. Germline V CDR1 and CDR2: SGHTA, FQGNSA. The CDR3 runs to 17 residues. V shed 3 bases, J shed 2 bases, and the junction held 4 bases outside the gene matches. In DNA form, the CDR3 reads TGTGCCAGCAGCTTGGGACTAGCGGGGGGTTTACAAGAGACCCAGTACTTC. Its translation: CASSLGLAGGLQETQYF.

The V gene is TRBV2, the J gene TRBJ1-2; tentatively, D is TRBD1 (5 bases). The germline gives CDR1 SNHLY, CDR2 FYNNEI. The V end was cut by 1 base, the J end by 8 bases, with 11 bases between. There are 13 residues in the CDR3. CDR3 nucleotides: TGTGCCAGCAGTGAAGACGGAGGGGTCGGCTACACCTTC. Translation gives CASSEDGGVGYTF.

This clone appeared a few times. This chain uses TRBV10-3 with TRBJ2-2; possible D gene TRBD1, 5 bases. CDR3 size: 16 residues. Per the germline V gene, CDR1 is ENHRY and CDR2 is SYGVKD. V lost 0 bases, J lost 2 bases, and 10 bases lay in between. The chain's CDR3 is CAISESIGANTGELFF. CDR3 nucleotides: TGTGCCATCAGTGAGTCTATAGGGGCTAACACCGGGGAGCTGTTTTTT.